Here is one T cell receptor (beta chain) with its context. Antigen: not known. Sequencing used immunoSEQ multiplex PCR; TCRdb keeps in-frame clones, though not all of them. This table has around 81,000 clones, about 81% appearing once. CDR1 GTSNPN and CDR2 SVGIG come from the germline V gene (reference sequence). The CDR3 is 20 amino acids. V was shortened by 0 bases and J by 0 bases, with 24 bases between the two germline ends. This entry comes from a study of OX40 agonist ivuxolimab in advanced cancers. Study-level results: Expanded clones were, on average, more numerous in CD8+ T cells than in CD4+.

The chain combines TRBV30 with TRBJ2-1; weak D call: TRBD2 (5 bases). The sequence was collected from an adult with an advanced solid tumor such as melanoma, head and neck, liver or kidney cancer. The sample was CD4+ or CD8+ T cells sorted from blood, taken in a trial of the OX40 agonist ivuxolimab. CDR3 sequence reads: CAWSVTRFFRSGTSYNEQFF. In DNA form, the CDR3 reads TGTGCCTGGAGTGTGACGAGGTTCTTCCGGAGCGGTACCTCCTACAATGAGCAGTTCTTC.